This TCR beta chain was sequenced in a study of PD-L1 blockade in urothelial cancer. Deletions cut 10 bases from V and 9 bases from J, with 10 bases between. The CDR3 length is 9 residues. Germline V CDR1 and CDR2: SGHTA, FQGTGA. This clone was observed a few times. Generated by immunoSEQ multiplex PCR, the TCRdb table keeps only in-frame clones and is missing some. Among roughly 90,000 clones listed, 90% were seen once. Specimen: PBMCs, collected around atezolizumab (anti-PD-L1) treatment. This clonotype was obtained from a man in his fifties or sixties with urothelial cancer. V is TRBV7-3 and J is TRBJ2-7; the D is unclear. The CDR3 nucleotides read TGTGCCAATTTTACGGGGCAGTACTTC. This sequence encodes CANFTGQYF.